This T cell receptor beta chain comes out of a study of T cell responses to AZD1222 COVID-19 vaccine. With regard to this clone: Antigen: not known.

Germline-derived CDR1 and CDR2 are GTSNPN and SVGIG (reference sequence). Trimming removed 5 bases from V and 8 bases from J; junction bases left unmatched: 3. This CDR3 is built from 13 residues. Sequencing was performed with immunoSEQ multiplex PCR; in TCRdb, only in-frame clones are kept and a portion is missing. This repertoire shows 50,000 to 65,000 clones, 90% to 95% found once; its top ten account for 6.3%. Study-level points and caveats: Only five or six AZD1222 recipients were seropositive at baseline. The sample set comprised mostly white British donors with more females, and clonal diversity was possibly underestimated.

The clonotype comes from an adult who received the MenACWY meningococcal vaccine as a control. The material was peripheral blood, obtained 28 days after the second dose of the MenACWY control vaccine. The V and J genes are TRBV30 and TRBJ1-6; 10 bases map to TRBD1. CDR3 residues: CAWAGTGDSPLHF. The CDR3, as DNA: TGTGCCTGGGCCGGGACAGGGGATTCACCCCTCCACTTT.